One sample yielded the 25 T cell receptor beta chains listed below, sequenced in a study of cytomegalovirus exposure and HLA in healthy donors. Primers: 60 Vbeta forward and 13 Jbeta reverse. Libraries were prepared by immunoSEQ multiplex PCR; TCRdb keeps only in-frame clonotypes and omits some of them. There are 120,000 to 150,000 clones in the sample; about 80% occur only once, and about 12% lies in the top ten. The sequenced material came from PBMCs. Source of these receptors: a middle-aged man in good health and CMV-seropositive.

About this clone itself: Other DNA sequences of this sample code for an identical CDR3. The rearrangement uses TRBV20-1 and TRBJ2-7; D might be TRBD1 (5 bases). V shed 6 bases and J shed 5 bases, with 11 bases lying between them. CDR1 and CDR2 (germline): DFQATT, SNEGSKA (reference sequence). This CDR3 comprises 11 residues. This CDR3 is CSAAQGNEQYF. CDR3 nucleotide sequence: TGCAGTGCAGCGCAGGGTAACGAGCAGTACTTC.

The J gene is TRBJ1-3, the V gene TRBV7-9; tentative D call: TRBD1 (6 bases). The V gene lost 4 bases and the J gene lost 7 bases, with 14 bases spanning the gap. The germline gives CDR1 SEHNR, CDR2 FQNEAQ (reference sequence). The CDR3 covers 14 residues. CDR3 region: CASSYLDSRNTIYF. The CDR3 DNA reads as TGTGCCAGCAGCTATCTGGACAGCAGGAACACCATATATTTT. The whole variable domain, remainder taken from reference TRBV7-9 and TRBJ1-3, is DTGVSQNPRHKITKRGQNVTFRCDPISEHNRLYWYRQTLGQGPEFLTYFQNEAQLEKSRLLSDRFSAERPKGSFSTLEIQRTEQGDSAMYLCASSYLDSRNTIYFGEGSWLTVV.

The gene calls are TRBV7-2 and TRBJ2-3; 11 bases line up with TRBD2. Germline CDR1 SGHTA, CDR2 FQGNSA. Losses at the gene ends were 4 bases for V and 4 bases for J; bases not matched to a gene: 13. This CDR3 region has 18 residues. The CDR3 here is CASSSQRVAGGPPDTQYF. CDR3 sequence (DNA): TGTGCCAGCAGCTCCCAACGAGTAGCGGGAGGGCCTCCAGATACGCAGTATTTT.

This clone came up a few times. The chain recombines TRBV21-1 with TRBJ2-3; the table gives TRBD2 as D, unverified against the DNA. TRBV21-1 is described as a pseudogene. There are 17 residues in the CDR3. CDR3 nucleotides: TGTGCCAGCAGCAAAGAAATTTACAGGAGGGACACAGATACGCAGTATTTT. This gives the protein CASSKEIYRRDTDTQYF.

J is TRBJ2-4 and V is TRBV29-1; D might be TRBD2 (6 bases). Between the trimmed V and J ends, which lost 3 bases and 6 bases, there was a span of 12 bases. CDR1 and CDR2 from the germline V gene are SQVTM and ANQGSEA. CDR3 size: 13 residues. This chain's CDR3 is CSVEGGTLNIQYF. The CDR3 DNA sequence: TGCAGCGTTGAGGGGGGTACCCTAAACATTCAGTACTTC.

V and J are TRBV10-1 and TRBJ1-2; D call uncertain. V dropped 3 bases and J dropped 7 bases, with 9 bases sitting between them. This CDR3 comprises 12 residues. Per germline, CDR1 WNHNN and CDR2 SYGVQD (reference sequence). The CDR3 sequence is CASSDTATGYTF. The DNA for the CDR3 is TGCGCCAGCAGTGATACTGCTACTGGCTACACCTTC.

The chain joins TRBV2 to TRBJ2-7, with D possibly TRBD1 on 6 matching bases. CDR3 length: 13 amino acids. Germline CDR1 SNHLY, CDR2 FYNNEI. The V gene lost 7 bases and the J gene lost 6 bases, with 16 bases spanning the gap. The CDR3 bases are TGTGCCAGCAAAGAGGGGGAAGTAGTCGAGCAGTACTTC. Amino acids: CASKEGEVVEQYF.

V gene TRBV5-1 combines with J gene TRBJ2-5; tentatively, D is TRBD1 (6 bases). This CDR3 region has 15 residues. V gave up 2 bases and J gave up 2 bases, with 13 bases separating them. Germline loops: CDR1 SGHRS, CDR2 YFSETQ. The CDR3 sequence: CASSFRGLEQETQYF. The CDR3 nucleotides read TGCGCCAGCAGCTTCAGGGGCTTGGAACAAGAGACCCAGTACTTC.

V is TRBV11-2 and J is TRBJ2-1, with TRBD2 matching over 13 bases. Germline V gives CDR1 SGHAT, CDR2 FQNNGV. This CDR3 has 17 residues. Trimming removed 1 base from V and 10 bases from J; junction bases left unmatched: 10. The CDR3 reads CASSLGWTSGSGREQFF. CDR3 DNA: TGTGCCAGCAGCTTAGGATGGACTAGCGGGAGTGGCAGAGAGCAGTTCTTC.

The chain links TRBV14 to TRBJ1-1, with unresolved D. Germline CDR1 SGHDN, CDR2 FVKESK. The CDR3 sequence is 16 residues long. The V gene lost 0 bases and the J gene lost 1 base, with 12 bases spanning the gap. The CDR3 bases are TGTGCCAGCAGCCAAGACCCTGTTAGGAGGAACACTGAAGCTTTCTTT. Translating gives CASSQDPVRRNTEAFF.

The chain combines TRBV7-6 with TRBJ2-1, with 7 bases identical to TRBD2. Germline V gives CDR1 SGHVS, CDR2 FNYEAQ. The CDR3 loop spans 13 amino acids. After removal of 3 bases from V and 6 bases from J, the junction contained 2 bases not matched to a gene. Here the CDR3 DNA reads TGTGCCAGCAGCTTTGGCGGGAGCAATGAGCAGTTCTTC. Translated, it gives CASSFGGSNEQFF.

The table lists this clone with a few counts. V is TRBV2 and J is TRBJ1-2, with TRBD1 identical over 8 bases. From germline, CDR1 is SNHLY and CDR2 FYNNEI. The CDR3 has 13 amino acids. V was clipped by 7 bases and J by 3 bases; unmatched bases: 4. This CDR3 is CASTLQGDYGYTF. As DNA, the CDR3 is TGTGCCAGCACCTTACAGGGGGACTATGGCTACACCTTC.

This clone was observed a few times. The rearrangement joins TRBV4-1 to TRBJ2-3; TRBD2 matches at 7 bases. The germline CDR1 and CDR2 sequences are MGHRA and YSYEKL. The CDR3 totals 18 residues. The junction had 15 bases not matched to a gene; V was cut back by 2 bases and J by 4 bases. Here the CDR3 reads CASSQRNRDYGRADTQYF. The CDR3 DNA reads as TGCGCCAGCAGCCAACGAAACCGGGACTACGGACGGGCAGATACGCAGTATTTT.

The rearrangement uses TRBV5-1 and TRBJ1-4, with D possibly being TRBD1 (5 bases). The CDR3 is made up of 15 amino acids. Germline values: CDR1 SGHRS, CDR2 YFSETQ. V lost 4 bases to trimming and J lost 7 bases, with 17 bases between them. CDR3 DNA sequence: TGCGCCAGCAGCCTGGCCCAGGGACTTCCTGAAAAACTGTTTTTT. Its translation is CASSLAQGLPEKLFF.

The rearrangement uses TRBV18 and TRBJ2-1; 11 nucleotides align to TRBD2. V was pared by 6 bases and J by 6 bases, with 7 bases of the junction left unmatched. Germline loops: CDR1 KGHSH, CDR2 LQKENI. The CDR3 extends over 15 amino acids. The CDR3 DNA follows: TGTGCCAGCTCCTTCATTACTAGCGGGAGCAATGAGCAGTTCTTC. Its protein is CASSFITSGSNEQFF.

This clone was seen a handful of times. The rearrangement uses TRBV28 and TRBJ2-1, with 10 bases aligning to TRBD2. CDR1 and CDR2 from the germline V gene are MDHEN and SYDVKM. The CDR3 runs 17 residues. The ends lost 1 base at V and 5 bases at J; junction bases unmatched: 8. The CDR3 reads CASSLLMVAGGHNEQFF. The CDR3 DNA reads TGTGCCAGCAGTTTATTAATGGTAGCGGGAGGACACAATGAGCAGTTCTTC.

The CDR3 protein is CASSLRSSSGANVLTF. The CDR3 DNA follows: TGTGCCAGCAGCTTGAGGAGCAGCTCTGGGGCCAACGTCCTGACTTTC. J is TRBJ2-6 and V is TRBV7-9; D gene uncertain. The CDR3 covers 16 residues. Trimming removed 3 bases from V and 0 bases from J, with 9 bases in between. In germline, CDR1 is SEHNR, CDR2 FQNEAQ (reference sequence).

The gene calls are TRBV7-2 and TRBJ2-5; maybe TRBD2 (6 bases). Germline V gene data show CDR1 as SGHTA and CDR2 as FQGNSA. This CDR3 spans 16 amino acids. V was trimmed by 6 bases and J by 5 bases, leaving 22 bases between them. For the CDR3, the DNA is TGTGCCAGCAGACCAACTAGCCTGGTGACGGGGGAGACCCAGTACTTC. Residues: CASRPTSLVTGETQYF.

This clone was seen a handful of times. CDR3 DNA: TGTGCCAGCAGGGGACTAGCGGGAGGGCCGTACGAGCAGTACTTC. This translates into CASRGLAGGPYEQYF. This chain connects TRBV6-5 to TRBJ2-7; TRBD2 aligns across 16 bases. The CDR3 covers 15 residues. V dropped 6 bases and J dropped 4; count of bases not matched to a gene: 3. Germline CDR1 reads MNHEY; CDR2 reads SVGAGI.

This clone was found a few times. The chain employs TRBV21-1 and TRBJ2-7; the D call TRBD1 from the table was never checked on the DNA. TRBV21-1 is listed as a pseudogene. CDR3 length: 14 residues. CDR3 sequence reads: CARQAGGEFYEQYF. The CDR3 bases are TGTGCCCGTCAAGCAGGGGGAGAATTCTACGAGCAGTACTTC.

This chain uses TRBV27 with TRBJ2-5, with D possibly TRBD1 on 6 matching bases. The CDR3 consists of 13 residues. V lost 3 bases, J lost 5 bases, and 10 bases lay in between. Germline CDR1 MNHEY, CDR2 SMNVEV (reference sequence). The CDR3 sequence: CASSFRGRETQYF. The CDR3 nucleotides are TGTGCCAGCAGTTTCAGGGGACGCGAGACCCAGTACTTC.

The genes are TRBV7-9 and TRBJ2-5; 8 positions match TRBD2. Looked up from germline, CDR1 is SEHNR and CDR2 is FQNEAQ (reference sequence). The trim removed 11 bases at V and 4 bases at J, leaving 18 bases unmatched. This CDR3 spans 16 amino acids. CDR3 residues: CAADAGIAGRAETQYF. The DNA of the CDR3 is TGTGCCGCCGACGCGGGGATAGCGGGAAGGGCAGAGACCCAGTACTTC.

V and J are TRBV7-2 and TRBJ2-3; D is ambiguous. This CDR3 spans 11 amino acids. Germline lookup yields CDR1 SGHTA and CDR2 FQGNSA. V shed 3 bases and J shed 5 bases, with 3 bases lying between them. CDR3 DNA sequence: TGTGCCAGCAGCTTGAGAGATACGCAGTATTTT. Translated, it gives CASSLRDTQYF. Variable domain in full (rest from reference TRBV7-2 and TRBJ2-3): GAGVSQSPSNKVTEKGKDVELRCDPISGHTALYWYRQSLGQGLEFLIYFQGNSAPDKSGLPSDRFSAERTGGSVSTLTIQRTQQEDSAVYLCASSLRDTQYFGPGTRLTVL.

This clone showed up just once. Other nucleotide sequences from this sample produce the same CDR3. V is TRBV5-1 and J is TRBJ2-6; 7 nucleotides agree with TRBD1. J lost 0 bases, V lost 0 bases, and 3 bases had no gene match. Germline V gene sequence: CDR1 SGHRS, CDR2 YFSETQ. There are 17 residues in the CDR3. CDR3 sequence reads: CASSLGQGSSGANVLTF. Written as DNA, the CDR3 is TGCGCCAGCAGCTTGGGACAGGGAAGCTCTGGGGCCAACGTCCTGACTTTC. The complete variable domain, with remaining parts taken from reference TRBV5-1 and TRBJ2-6, reads KAGVTQTPRYLIKTRGQQVTLSCSPISGHRSVSWYQQTPGQGLQFLFEYFSETQRNKGNFPGRFSGRQFSNSRSEMNVSTLELGDSALYLCASSLGQGSSGANVLTFGAGSRLTVL.

This clone was counted between two and nine times. This chain uses TRBV30 with TRBJ1-1; D may be TRBD1 (5 bases). CDR3 size: 12 residues. Germline V gene sequence: CDR1 GTSNPN, CDR2 SVGIG (reference sequence). V lost 3 bases and J 4 bases, leaving 9 bases between the germline ends. CDR3 sequence (DNA): TGTGCCTGGAGCACGACAGCCACTGAAGCTTTCTTT. This sequence encodes CAWSTTATEAFF.